This TCR beta chain stems from a study of OX40 agonist ivuxolimab in advanced cancers. Broader study findings: At 0.1 to 3.0 mg/kg and by week 6, CD4+ and CD8+ T cells in the blood had expanded clonally.

Patients who had autoimmune disease history or got systemic immunosuppression were left out. To note about this clone: No antigen is known for it. An end of the junction does not agree with germline; a read error may underlie this.

Produced via immunoSEQ multiplex PCR; TCRdb's table is partial and in-frame only. The sample lists around 40,000 clones, 65% to 90% occurring once. The sequence derives from an adult with an advanced solid tumor such as melanoma, head and neck, liver or kidney cancer. The source was CD4+ or CD8+ T cells sorted from blood, collected in a trial of the OX40 agonist ivuxolimab.

Written as DNA, the CDR3 is TGTGCCAGCAGGTCGACGGACCTCTATGGCCACACCTTC. It encodes CASRSTDLYGHTF. This sequence joins TRBV2 and TRBJ1-2; D not certain. The V gene's germline CDR1 is SNHLY and CDR2 FYNNEI. The length of the CDR3 is 13 residues.